These 21 T cell receptor beta chains were sequenced from one sample in a study of beta chain features in type 1 diabetes. The sequenced template was cDNA made from the entire isolated RNA. TCRdb's copy holds only in-frame clones and misses some; the assay was immunoSEQ multiplex PCR. Among some 220,000 clones listed, about 11% were seen once. The sequenced sample consisted of central memory CD4+ T cells from blood. The receptors derive from a man between 18 and 29 years old in good health.

This clone was recorded at least ten times. The chain employs TRBV19 and TRBJ2-1, with D perhaps TRBD1 (5 bases). The germline CDR1 and CDR2 sequences are LNHDA and SQIVND (reference sequence). The V end was cut by 1 base, the J end by 10 bases, with 17 bases between. The CDR3 has 15 amino acids. Here the CDR3 reads CASSIGGAQAYEQFF. The CDR3 DNA is TGTGCCAGTAGTATAGGGGGTGCACAGGCCTACGAGCAGTTCTTC.

This clone was seen ten or more times. This chain joins TRBV7-2 and TRBJ2-4, with D possibly matching TRBD1 (5 bases). V gave up 4 bases and J gave up 0 bases, with 13 bases separating them. Germline lookup yields CDR1 SGHTA and CDR2 FQGNSA. This CDR3 has 16 residues. In DNA, the CDR3 is TGTGCCAGCAGCTCACAAGGGGCTGTAGCCAAAAACATTCAGTACTTC. Translation: CASSSQGAVAKNIQYF.

The chain links TRBV11-2 to TRBJ2-1; 7 bases align to TRBD1. J was trimmed by 4 bases and V by 5 bases; bases with no gene match: 8. CDR1 SGHAT and CDR2 FQNNGV come from the germline V gene. This CDR3 has 15 amino acids. CDR3 coding DNA: TGTGCCAGCAGCCTTCGACAGGGCGGGTACAATGAGCAGTTCTTC. It codes for CASSLRQGGYNEQFF.

The rearrangement joins TRBV7-8 to TRBJ2-3; D ambiguous. Trimming stripped 8 bases from V and 2 bases from J, with 8 bases between. The CDR3 is 12 amino acids. Looked up from germline, CDR1 is SGHVS and CDR2 is FQNEAQ. The DNA of the CDR3 is TGTGCCAGCCAGGTGGCCACAGATACGCAGTATTTT. Residues: CASQVATDTQYF.

In its sample, this clone was seen many times. The chain carries TRBV9 and TRBJ2-6; D is unresolved. Germline loops: CDR1 SGDLS, CDR2 YYNGEE. Trimming shortened V by 4 bases and J by 11 bases, and 10 bases separated the two germline ends. CDR3 length equals 12 residues. CDR3: CASSTVGDVLTF. The CDR3 coding sequence is TGTGCCAGCAGCACAGTAGGCGACGTCCTGACTTTC. Drawing the rest from reference TRBV9 and TRBJ2-6, the complete variable domain is DSGVTQTPKHLITATGQRVTLRCSPRSGDLSVYWYQQSLDQGLQFLIQYYNGEERAKGNILERFSAQQFPDLHSELNLSSLELGDSALYFCASSTVGDVLTFGAGSRLTVL.

The DNA of the CDR3 is TGTGCCAGCAGTTTACAGGGGGCGAATACGCAGTATTTT. It specifies CASSLQGANTQYF. The J gene is TRBJ2-3, the V gene TRBV28; TRBD1 matches 8 bases. The germline gives CDR1 MDHEN, CDR2 SYDVKM. The CDR3 spans 13 residues. V shed 2 bases, J shed 7 bases, and the junction held 2 bases outside the gene matches.

This clone was counted a few times. CDR3 nucleotide sequence: TGTGCCAGCAGCCTGGGACAGTCCTACAATGAGCAGTTCTTC. Translating gives CASSLGQSYNEQFF. The J gene is TRBJ2-1, the V gene TRBV9, with 7 positions matching TRBD1. This CDR3 comprises 14 residues. V shed 4 bases and J 1 base; nucleotides not matched to a gene: 2. The germline CDR1 and CDR2 sequences are SGDLS and YYNGEE.

This clone occurred a few times. The DNA of the CDR3 is TGTGCCAGCAGCTTAGCGCGGACAGGGATGGAGTACAATGAGCAGTTCTTC. Its protein product is CASSLARTGMEYNEQFF. This chain uses TRBV7-9 with TRBJ2-1; 8 nucleotides align to TRBD1. From germline, CDR1 is SEHNR and CDR2 FQNEAQ (reference sequence). The V gene end was trimmed by 0 bases and the J gene end by 4 bases; junction bases not matched to a gene: 8. The CDR3 is 17 residues long.

The chain uses TRBV6-6 and TRBJ2-3, with TRBD2 as a possible D gene (5 bases). This CDR3 has 15 amino acids. Germline V gene lookup returns CDR1 MNHNY and CDR2 SVGAGI (reference sequence). Trimming shortened V by 0 bases and J by 1 base, and 8 bases separated the two germline ends. In DNA form, the CDR3 reads TGTGCCAGCAGTTACTCGGGCGGGCGCACAGATACGCAGTATTTT. It is translated as CASSYSGGRTDTQYF.

This sequence joins TRBV7-2 and TRBJ1-4, with 7 bases lining up with TRBD1. CDR1 SGHTA and CDR2 FQGNSA come from the germline V gene. Unmatched junction bases numbered 8, after V lost 3 bases and J lost 1 base. This CDR3 has 17 amino acids. CDR3 DNA: TGTGCCAGCAGCTTCCGGACAGGTTCTGTAACTAATGAAAAACTGTTTTTT. This sequence encodes CASSFRTGSVTNEKLFF.

The genes are TRBV5-1 and TRBJ1-5, with D maybe TRBD1 (5 bases). V lost 6 bases, J lost 3 bases, and 13 bases lay in between. The CDR3 has 14 residues. Germline values: CDR1 SGHRS, CDR2 YFSETQ. The CDR3 DNA is TGCGCCAGCACCAAGGGACCGTTCAATCAGCCCCAGCATTTT. It translates to CASTKGPFNQPQHF.

This clone was counted many times. The chain uses TRBV10-1 and TRBJ1-5; unclear D gene. The germline V gene has CDR1 WNHNN and CDR2 SYGVQD (reference sequence). Trimming stripped 3 bases from V and 4 bases from J, with 7 bases between. The CDR3 runs 13 residues. The CDR3 protein is CASSEQLNQPQHF. Written as DNA, the CDR3 is TGCGCCAGCAGTGAACAGCTGAATCAGCCCCAGCATTTT.

Remarks on this clone: A much larger clone lies one base from this, so it may be a read error. Other DNA sequences in this sample translate to the same CDR3. The CDR3 is CASSKPGQGSGANVLTF. DNA for the CDR3: TGTGCCAGCAGTAAACCGGGACAGGGGTCGGGGGCCAACGTCCTGACTTTC. This chain links TRBV7-3 with TRBJ2-6; 10 positions match TRBD1. The CDR3 covers 17 residues. Trimming took 6 bases from V and 4 from J; bases not matched to a gene: 9. Germline loops: CDR1 SGHTA, CDR2 FQGTGA.

This clone was counted between two and nine times. As DNA, the CDR3 is TGTGCCAGCAGTCCTCGACAGGGTGAAGCTTTCTTT. It codes for CASSPRQGEAFF. The chain couples TRBV6-5 to TRBJ1-1; 7 bases fit TRBD1. Germline values: CDR1 MNHEY, CDR2 SVGAGI. V shed 5 bases and J 7 bases; nucleotides not matched to a gene: 4. The CDR3 is 12 amino acids.

This chain connects TRBV18 to TRBJ1-1; 10 positions match TRBD1. CDR3 length: 15 residues. Germline V gives CDR1 KGHSH, CDR2 LQKENI. V lost 3 bases, J lost 1 base, and 2 bases stayed unmatched. The CDR3 reads CASSPRQGANTEAFF. The CDR3 bases are TGTGCCAGCTCACCTCGACAGGGGGCGAACACTGAAGCTTTCTTT.

This chain connects TRBV25-1 to TRBJ1-2; D gene uncertain. Germline assignment: CDR1 MGHDK and CDR2 SYGVNS. CDR3 length: 13 amino acids. V was cut by 6 bases and J by 1 base, with 9 bases left in between. DNA of the CDR3: TGTGCCAGCAGGGACTACCTTAACTATGGCTACACCTTC. It translates to CASRDYLNYGYTF.

The chain combines TRBV30 with TRBJ2-1, with a weak D call TRBD1 (6 bases). Germline CDR1 reads GTSNPN; CDR2 reads SVGIG (reference sequence). This CDR3 has 14 residues. Trimming pared 3 bases from V and 5 bases from J, leaving 14 bases between. The DNA of the CDR3 is TGTGCCTGGAGATTGGGGGCAGGGGACAATGAGCAGTTCTTC. It specifies CAWRLGAGDNEQFF.

The sample holds a few counts of this clone. The V and J genes are TRBV10-3 and TRBJ1-1; no clear D. V was shortened by 8 bases and J by 8 bases, with 15 bases between the two germline ends. CDR1 ENHRY and CDR2 SYGVKD come from the germline V gene. The CDR3 runs 12 residues. DNA for the CDR3: TGTGCCATCGGCCCCACCGGACTAGAAGCTTTCTTT. Its protein is CAIGPTGLEAFF.

The sample holds a few counts of this clone. The rearrangement uses TRBV18 and TRBJ2-7; possible D gene TRBD1, 6 bases. Per the germline V gene, CDR1 is KGHSH and CDR2 is LQKENI. The CDR3 spans 13 residues. The V end was cut by 6 bases, the J end by 2 bases, with 11 bases between. Written as DNA, the CDR3 is TGTGCCAGCTCCCCGGACAGCACCTACGAGCAGTACTTC. It specifies CASSPDSTYEQYF. The variable domain in full, completed from reference TRBV18 and TRBJ2-7, reads NAGVMQNPRHLVRRRGQEARLRCSPMKGHSHVYWYRQLPEEGLKFMVYLQKENIIDESGMPKERFSAEFPKEGPSILRIQQVVRGDSAAYFCASSPDSTYEQYFGPGTRLTVT.

This clone showed up just a few times. The chain uses TRBV28 and TRBJ1-1, with 12 nucleotides matching TRBD1. After removal of 6 bases from V and 3 bases from J, the junction contained 11 bases not matched to a gene. Per the germline V gene, CDR1 is MDHEN and CDR2 is SYDVKM. This CDR3 region has 17 residues. This CDR3 is CASRYRDRGRRDTEAFF. The CDR3 DNA is TGTGCCAGCAGGTACCGGGACAGGGGGCGCAGAGACACTGAAGCTTTCTTT.

There are a few counts of this clone. The same CDR3 arises from other DNA sequences in this sample as well. The chain carries TRBV4-3 and TRBJ1-5; D is uncertain. V was pared by 0 bases and J by 2 bases, with 2 bases between. This CDR3 region has 13 residues. Germline V gene lookup returns CDR1 LGHNA and CDR2 YSLEER. CDR3 protein: CASSQDRNQPQHF. CDR3 DNA: TGCGCCAGCAGCCAAGATCGCAATCAGCCCCAGCATTTT.